This is a list of T cell receptor beta chains from one sample in a study of technical replicates of blood from a few donors. Produced via immunoSEQ multiplex PCR; TCRdb's table is partial and in-frame only. The sample shows tens of thousands of clones, about 98% of them seen only once. Sequencing used T cells isolated from PBMCs. The receptors were sampled from a human donor in good health. The CDR3 runs from the conserved cysteine through the conserved F or W. A D gene is named only where the DNA matches it firmly. Size is stated for part of the rows, as once, few or many counts, or as a class when the clone is expanded.

CDR3 protein: CASSEFESDRVNWYGYTF; CDR3 DNA: TGTGCCAGCAGTGAATTTGAATCCGACAGGGTAAATTGGTATGGCTACACCTTC; V gene: TRBV25-1; clone size: -; D gene: TRBD1; J gene: TRBJ1-2
CDR3 protein: CASSNGGDRVLDEQFF; CDR3 DNA: TGTGCCAGCAGTAACGGGGGGGACAGGGTTTTGGATGAGCAGTTCTTC; V gene: TRBV11-2; clone size: once; D gene: -; J gene: TRBJ2-1
CDR3 protein: CASSEGLAGLTDTQYF; CDR3 DNA: TGTGCCAGCAGTGAAGGACTAGCGGGACTCACAGATACGCAGTATTTT; V gene: TRBV2; clone size: once; D gene: TRBD2; J gene: TRBJ2-3
CDR3 protein: CASSDSRQGDTGELFF; CDR3 DNA: TGTGCCAGCAGTGACTCTAGACAGGGGGACACCGGGGAGCTGTTTTTT; V gene: TRBV6-4; clone size: -; D gene: TRBD1; J gene: TRBJ2-2
CDR3 protein: CASSSQGSTEAFF; CDR3 DNA: TGTGCCAGCAGCTCCCAGGGATCTACTGAAGCTTTCTTT; V gene: TRBV7-8; clone size: -; D gene: -; J gene: TRBJ1-1
CDR3 protein: CASLQQREQGANYGYTF; CDR3 DNA: TGTGCCAGCCTGCAGCAACGGGAACAGGGGGCCAACTATGGCTACACCTTC; V gene: TRBV28; clone size: -; D gene: TRBD1; J gene: TRBJ1-2
CDR3 protein: CASSPHYEAFF; CDR3 DNA: TGTGCCAGCAGCCCCCACTATGAAGCTTTCTTT; V gene: TRBV28; clone size: -; D gene: -; J gene: TRBJ1-1
CDR3 protein: CSVRGSGEQYF; CDR3 DNA: TGCAGTGTTCGCGGGAGTGGCGAGCAGTACTTC; V gene: TRBV20-1; clone size: -; D gene: TRBD2; J gene: TRBJ2-7
CDR3 protein: CASSFDRGKSPLHF; CDR3 DNA: TGTGCCAGCAGCTTCGACAGGGGAAAATCACCCCTCCACTTT; V gene: TRBV7-6; clone size: -; D gene: TRBD1; J gene: TRBJ1-6
CDR3 protein: CASSVHRYEQYF; CDR3 DNA: TGTGCCAGCAGTGTCCACAGGTACGAGCAGTACTTC; V gene: TRBV6-1; clone size: -; D gene: -; J gene: TRBJ2-7
CDR3 protein: CASSQEEGQPNTEAFF; CDR3 DNA: TGTGCCAGCAGCCAAGAGGAGGGACAGCCGAACACTGAAGCTTTCTTT; V gene: TRBV4-2; clone size: -; D gene: TRBD1; J gene: TRBJ1-1
CDR3 protein: CASSDLAPREDEQYF; CDR3 DNA: TGTGCCAGCAGTGATCTAGCCCCCCGAGAAGACGAGCAGTACTTC; V gene: TRBV6-1; clone size: once; D gene: -; J gene: TRBJ2-7
CDR3 protein: CASSMGGSTEAFF; CDR3 DNA: TGTGCCAGCAGCATGGGGGGGAGCACTGAAGCTTTCTTT; V gene: TRBV6-5; clone size: -; D gene: -; J gene: TRBJ1-1
CDR3 protein: CASSQILVAGAFYEQYF; CDR3 DNA: TGCGCCAGCAGCCAAATCCTTGTCGCGGGAGCATTCTACGAGCAGTACTTC; V gene: TRBV4-1; clone size: -; D gene: TRBD2; J gene: TRBJ2-7
CDR3 protein: CSVLRTGSYNEQFF; CDR3 DNA: TGCAGCGTTCTTAGGACAGGCTCCTACAATGAGCAGTTCTTC; V gene: TRBV29-1; clone size: -; D gene: TRBD1; J gene: TRBJ2-1
CDR3 protein: CSVEGGQVYNEQFF; CDR3 DNA: TGCAGCGTTGAGGGGGGACAGGTATACAATGAGCAGTTCTTC; V gene: TRBV29-1; clone size: -; D gene: TRBD1; J gene: TRBJ2-1
CDR3 protein: CASSFGRGVSYNEQFF; CDR3 DNA: TGTGCCAGCAGCTTCGGGCGGGGGGTCTCCTACAATGAGCAGTTCTTC; V gene: TRBV7-9; clone size: -; D gene: TRBD2; J gene: TRBJ2-1
CDR3 protein: CASSSQGDSNYGYTF; CDR3 DNA: TGTGCCAGCAGCTCGCAGGGGGATAGTAACTATGGCTACACCTTC; V gene: TRBV7-9; clone size: -; D gene: TRBD1; J gene: TRBJ1-2
CDR3 protein: CASSHRDTEAFF; CDR3 DNA: TGTGCCAGCAGCCACAGGGACACTGAAGCTTTCTTT; V gene: TRBV5-4; clone size: -; D gene: -; J gene: TRBJ1-1
CDR3 protein: CARTDSYNSPLHF; CDR3 DNA: TGTGCCAGGACAGACTCCTATAATTCACCCCTCCACTTT; V gene: TRBV2; clone size: -; D gene: -; J gene: TRBJ1-6
CDR3 protein: CASTPTGGYEKLFF; CDR3 DNA: TGTGCCAGCACCCCGACAGGGGGGTATGAAAAACTGTTTTTT; V gene: TRBV6-5; clone size: -; D gene: TRBD1; J gene: TRBJ1-4
CDR3 protein: CASTKIQGTGGGNTQYF; CDR3 DNA: TGTGCCAGCACCAAGATCCAAGGGACAGGGGGAGGAAATACGCAGTATTTT; V gene: TRBV28; clone size: -; D gene: TRBD1; J gene: TRBJ2-3
CDR3 protein: CASREGQGLRTGELFF; CDR3 DNA: TGTGCCAGCAGGGAGGGACAGGGTCTGCGCACCGGGGAGCTGTTTTTT; V gene: TRBV9; clone size: -; D gene: TRBD1; J gene: TRBJ2-2
CDR3 protein: CASSPKPPSVYTF; CDR3 DNA: TGTGCCAGTAGCCCAAAACCGCCGTCGGTCTACACCTTC; V gene: TRBV19; clone size: -; D gene: -; J gene: TRBJ1-2
CDR3 protein: CATSRLGQVLETQYF; CDR3 DNA: TGTGCCACCAGCAGACTGGGACAGGTCCTGGAGACCCAGTACTTC; V gene: TRBV15; clone size: -; D gene: TRBD1; J gene: TRBJ2-5
CDR3 protein: CASRGQGNGAEAFF; CDR3 DNA: TGTGCCAGCAGGGGACAGGGGAACGGGGCTGAAGCTTTCTTT; V gene: TRBV11-2; clone size: -; D gene: TRBD1; J gene: TRBJ1-1
CDR3 protein: CASSLGDSNLRRLFF; CDR3 DNA: TGTGCCAGCAGCTTAGGGGACTCTAACCTTAGGCGACTGTTTTTT; V gene: TRBV7-9; clone size: -; D gene: -; J gene: TRBJ1-4
CDR3 protein: CSVEGMSGGPNTEAFF; CDR3 DNA: TGCAGCGTTGAAGGGATGTCAGGGGGTCCGAACACTGAAGCTTTCTTT; V gene: TRBV29-1; clone size: -; D gene: TRBD1; J gene: TRBJ1-1
CDR3 protein: CASSLRGGYSYEQYF; CDR3 DNA: TGTGCCAGCAGCTTAAGGGGGGGCTACTCCTACGAGCAGTACTTC; V gene: TRBV7-8; clone size: -; D gene: -; J gene: TRBJ2-7
CDR3 protein: CASSQDSWSIDTDTQYF; CDR3 DNA: TGCGCCAGCAGCCAAGATTCCTGGAGTATCGACACAGATACGCAGTATTTT; V gene: TRBV4-1; clone size: -; D gene: -; J gene: TRBJ2-3
CDR3 protein: CASSFISEQYF; CDR3 DNA: TGTGCCAGCAGTTTTATTTCCGAGCAGTACTTC; V gene: TRBV28; clone size: -; D gene: -; J gene: TRBJ2-7
CDR3 protein: CASSDLPQETQYF; CDR3 DNA: TGCGCCAGCAGCGACTTGCCCCAAGAGACCCAGTACTTC; V gene: TRBV5-1; clone size: -; D gene: -; J gene: TRBJ2-5
CDR3 protein: CARLTGTGEGYTF; CDR3 DNA: TGTGCCAGACTAACCGGGACAGGGGAGGGCTACACCTTC; V gene: TRBV2; clone size: once; D gene: TRBD1; J gene: TRBJ1-2
CDR3 protein: CAWSSGTGYTF; CDR3 DNA: TGTGCCTGGAGTTCAGGAACCGGCTACACCTTC; V gene: TRBV30; clone size: -; D gene: -; J gene: TRBJ1-2
CDR3 protein: CASSLVGGPSYEQYF; CDR3 DNA: TGTGCCAGCAGCTTAGTAGGGGGACCCTCCTACGAGCAGTACTTC; V gene: TRBV7-2; clone size: -; D gene: -; J gene: TRBJ2-7
CDR3 protein: CASSTENYGYTF; CDR3 DNA: TGTGCCAGCTCTACAGAAAACTATGGCTACACCTTC; V gene: TRBV18; clone size: -; D gene: -; J gene: TRBJ1-2
CDR3 protein: CASSSPGTETYEQYF; CDR3 DNA: TGTGCCAGCAGCTCACCGGGGACAGAAACCTACGAGCAGTACTTC; V gene: TRBV11-2; clone size: -; D gene: TRBD1; J gene: TRBJ2-7
CDR3 protein: CATKIRTGNTDTQYF; CDR3 DNA: TGCGCCACCAAGATTCGGACGGGGAACACAGATACGCAGTATTTT; V gene: TRBV5-1; clone size: -; D gene: -; J gene: TRBJ2-3
CDR3 protein: CATSRGGPGGEEQYF; CDR3 DNA: TGTGCCACCAGCAGAGGTGGCCCCGGGGGGGAAGAGCAGTACTTC; V gene: TRBV15; clone size: -; D gene: TRBD2; J gene: TRBJ2-7
CDR3 protein: CASSTNGEAFF; CDR3 DNA: TGTGCCAGTAGTACAAACGGTGAAGCTTTCTTT; V gene: TRBV19; clone size: -; D gene: -; J gene: TRBJ1-1
CDR3 protein: CASSNGGRSLPGQGAIDTQYF; CDR3 DNA: TGTGCCAGTAGTAATGGCGGAAGGAGTTTACCGGGACAGGGGGCCATAGATACGCAGTATTTT; V gene: TRBV19; clone size: -; D gene: TRBD1; J gene: TRBJ2-3
CDR3 protein: CASSLLKGTGLRYGYTF; CDR3 DNA: TGTGCCAGCAGCTTATTAAAGGGGACAGGTTTACGCTATGGCTACACCTTC; V gene: TRBV7-3; clone size: -; D gene: TRBD1; J gene: TRBJ1-2
CDR3 protein: CASSQAIEGVLHF; CDR3 DNA: TGCGCCAGCAGCCAAGCTATCGAAGGGGTCCTCCACTTT; V gene: TRBV4-1; clone size: -; D gene: -; J gene: TRBJ1-6
CDR3 protein: CASSLRPTVGHTQYF; CDR3 DNA: TGTGCCAGCAGCTTGAGGCCCACAGTAGGCCATACGCAGTATTTT; V gene: TRBV5-6; clone size: -; D gene: -; J gene: TRBJ2-3
CDR3 protein: CASSIGLAAYEQYF; CDR3 DNA: TGTGCCAGCAGCATCGGACTAGCGGCGTACGAGCAGTACTTC; V gene: TRBV27; clone size: -; D gene: TRBD2; J gene: TRBJ2-7
CDR3 protein: CASTSEHVQQYF; CDR3 DNA: TGTGCCAGCACCTCCGAACATGTCCAGCAGTACTTC; V gene: TRBV7-9; clone size: -; D gene: -; J gene: TRBJ2-7
CDR3 protein: CASRIQGGATEAFF; CDR3 DNA: TGTGCCAGCAGGATACAGGGTGGAGCCACTGAAGCTTTCTTT; V gene: TRBV6-1; clone size: once; D gene: -; J gene: TRBJ1-1
CDR3 protein: CASSPQTVPGEAFF; CDR3 DNA: TGTGCCAGCAGTCCCCAGACGGTTCCCGGGGAAGCTTTCTTT; V gene: TRBV28; clone size: once; D gene: -; J gene: TRBJ1-1
CDR3 protein: CASRKGASGELFF; CDR3 DNA: TGTGCCAGCAGAAAGGGGGCGAGCGGGGAGCTGTTTTTT; V gene: TRBV9; clone size: -; D gene: TRBD1; J gene: TRBJ2-2
CDR3 protein: CASSEQGVQETQYF; CDR3 DNA: TGTGCCAGCAGTGAGCAGGGCGTACAAGAGACCCAGTACTTC; V gene: TRBV2; clone size: once; D gene: -; J gene: TRBJ2-5
CDR3 protein: CASSPTSGGRSYNEQFF; CDR3 DNA: TGTGCCAGCAGCCCCACTTCCGGGGGGCGATCCTACAATGAGCAGTTCTTC; V gene: TRBV7-3; clone size: -; D gene: -; J gene: TRBJ2-1
CDR3 protein: CASSVGLAYSYEQYF; CDR3 DNA: TGTGCCAGCAGCGTAGGACTGGCCTACTCCTACGAGCAGTACTTC; V gene: TRBV27; clone size: -; D gene: -; J gene: TRBJ2-7
CDR3 protein: CASSQGQGATGELFF; CDR3 DNA: TGCGCCAGCAGCCAAGGACAGGGGGCCACCGGGGAGCTGTTTTTT; V gene: TRBV4-1; clone size: -; D gene: TRBD1; J gene: TRBJ2-2
CDR3 protein: CASSQRPGTDEQYF; CDR3 DNA: TGTGCCAGCTCACAACGTCCCGGGACTGACGAGCAGTACTTC; V gene: TRBV18; clone size: -; D gene: -; J gene: TRBJ2-7
CDR3 protein: CASNLQQGSGGYTF; CDR3 DNA: TGTGCCAGCAACCTACAACAGGGGTCGGGAGGCTACACCTTC; V gene: TRBV6-1; clone size: -; D gene: TRBD1; J gene: TRBJ1-2
CDR3 protein: CASRTTGAYTGELFF; CDR3 DNA: TGTGCCAGCAGGACGACAGGGGCTTACACCGGGGAGCTGTTTTTT; V gene: TRBV6-4; clone size: -; D gene: TRBD1; J gene: TRBJ2-2
CDR3 protein: CASSKTGGGYGYTF; CDR3 DNA: TGTGCCAGCAGTAAGACAGGGGGGGGCTATGGCTACACCTTC; V gene: TRBV6-1; clone size: -; D gene: TRBD1; J gene: TRBJ1-2
CDR3 protein: CASSAVRRDTEAFF; CDR3 DNA: TGTGCCAGCAGTGCGGTCCGAAGAGACACTGAAGCTTTCTTT; V gene: TRBV6-1; clone size: once; D gene: -; J gene: TRBJ1-1
CDR3 protein: CASSSIAGGSAEQYF; CDR3 DNA: TGTGCCAGCAGTTCCATAGCGGGGGGGAGTGCCGAGCAGTACTTC; V gene: TRBV27; clone size: once; D gene: TRBD2; J gene: TRBJ2-7
CDR3 protein: CASSQDPDRGRYNEQFF; CDR3 DNA: TGCGCCAGCAGCCAAGACCCGGACAGGGGGCGTTACAATGAGCAGTTCTTC; V gene: TRBV4-1; clone size: -; D gene: TRBD1; J gene: TRBJ2-1